A single sample gave rise to the 25 T cell receptor beta chains below, sequenced in a study of blood T cell repertoires in COVID-19. Only in-frame clones appear in the TCRdb table, and some are missing; sequencing was by immunoSEQ multiplex PCR. The sample gives hundreds of thousands of clones, about 89% of which show up once; roughly a tenth is in the top ten. Sample: PBMCs or T cells enriched from blood (not recorded which). The source of these receptors is a woman between 40 and 55 years old who had recovered from COVID-19.

The J gene is TRBJ1-4, the V gene TRBV29-1; a weak D match, TRBD1 (6 bases). The V gene's germline CDR1 is SQVTM and CDR2 ANQGSEA. V gave up 7 bases and J gave up 0 bases, with 18 bases separating them. The CDR3 runs 16 residues. CDR3 sequence reads: CSASFGGPATNEKLFF. The CDR3 DNA follows: TGCAGCGCCTCCTTTGGGGGCCCCGCAACTAATGAAAAACTGTTTTTT. Full variable domain (missing parts from reference TRBV29-1 and TRBJ1-4): SAVISQKPSRDICQRGTSLTIQCQVDSQVTMMFWYRQQPGQSLTLIATANQGSEATYESGFVIDKFPISRPNLTFSTLTVSNMSPEDSSIYLCSASFGGPATNEKLFFGSGTQLSVL.

V usage is TRBV10-3 and J usage is TRBJ1-1, with D maybe TRBD1 (6 bases). Germline V gene data show CDR1 as ENHRY and CDR2 as SYGVKD. V was trimmed by 4 bases and J by 3 bases, leaving 9 bases between them. CDR3 size: 13 residues. CDR3 protein: CAISGDTYTEAFF. Written as DNA, the CDR3 is TGTGCCATCAGTGGGGACACTTACACTGAAGCTTTCTTT.

This clone was counted once. This rearrangement joins TRBV6-5 to TRBJ1-1; D might be TRBD1 (6 bases). V was pared by 4 bases and J by 5 bases, with 17 bases between. Germline V gene lookup returns CDR1 MNHEY and CDR2 SVGAGI. The CDR3 runs to 15 residues. This CDR3 reads CASSSRTVLSTEAFF. Here the CDR3 DNA reads TGTGCCAGCAGTTCAAGGACAGTCCTGAGTACTGAAGCTTTCTTT.

The chain employs TRBV6-4 and TRBJ2-1, with 7 nucleotides matching TRBD2. The CDR3 contains 15 residues. Germline-derived CDR1 and CDR2 are MRHNA and SNTAGT. Germline trimming cut 3 bases from V and 10 bases from J; bases unmatched to any gene: 12. CDR3 sequence reads: CASSEERDEFQEQFF. In DNA, the CDR3 is TGTGCCAGCAGTGAGGAGCGGGACGAATTTCAAGAGCAGTTCTTC.

The rearrangement uses TRBV12-3 or TRBV12-4 and TRBJ2-7; D perhaps matches TRBD1 (5 bases). There are 13 residues in the CDR3. Trimming took 6 bases from V and 3 from J, leaving 12 bases between them. The CDR3 DNA sequence: TGTGCCAGCAGAGAACAGGCGGACTACGAGCAGTACTTC. It is translated as CASREQADYEQYF.

The chain recombines TRBV6-5 with TRBJ1-1; 9 bases align to TRBD1. The ends lost 7 bases at V and 5 bases at J; junction bases unmatched: 8. From germline, CDR1 is MNHEY and CDR2 SVGAGI. The CDR3 runs 14 residues. Here the CDR3 DNA reads TGTGCCAGCACTTCTACAGGGGGCCGAACTGAAGCTTTCTTT. Translating gives CASTSTGGRTEAFF.

The chain uses TRBV5-4 and TRBJ1-4; TRBD1 aligns across 10 bases. The CDR3 runs 15 residues. J was trimmed by 10 bases and V by 1 base; bases with no gene match: 7. Germline CDR1 is SGHNT and CDR2 is YYREEE (reference sequence). The CDR3 spells CASSLLGTGEGKLFF. The CDR3 region has the DNA TGTGCCAGCAGCTTGCTTGGGACAGGGGAAGGAAAACTGTTTTTT.

This clone has just a few counts. This chain joins TRBV6-4 and TRBJ2-6; D may be TRBD2 (5 bases). The CDR3 is made up of 18 amino acids. Germline V lookup: CDR1 MRHNA, CDR2 SNTAGT. V lost 1 base and J lost 1, with 14 bases in between. CDR3 sequence: CASSDWGRGESGANVLTF. The CDR3 bases are TGTGCCAGCAGTGACTGGGGTCGGGGAGAATCTGGGGCCAACGTCCTGACTTTC.

CDR3 region: CASSAGLTGELFF. For the CDR3, the DNA is TGTGCCAGCAGCGCGGGACTCACCGGGGAGCTGTTTTTT. The chain uses TRBV7-6 and TRBJ2-2, with D tentatively TRBD2 (6 bases). Trimming cost V 5 bases and J 4 bases, with 8 bases left between them. This CDR3 has 13 amino acids. From germline, CDR1 is SGHVS and CDR2 FNYEAQ.

The rearrangement joins TRBV5-1 to TRBJ1-1; D not certain. The CDR3 has 14 residues. With 1 base removed from V and 3 bases from J, the gap between germline ends came to 10 bases. Germline V gene data show CDR1 as SGHRS and CDR2 as YFSETQ. The CDR3 protein is CASSLSGWDTEAFF. The CDR3 nucleotides are TGCGCCAGCAGCTTGTCAGGCTGGGACACTGAAGCTTTCTTT.

The rearrangement links TRBV15 to TRBJ2-7, with D perhaps matching TRBD2 (5 bases). Deletions cut 0 bases from V and 6 bases from J, with 12 bases between. CDR3 length: 14 amino acids. Germline CDR1 LNHNV, CDR2 YYDKDF (reference sequence). The CDR3 nucleotides read TGTGCCACCAGCAGAGATATGAAGCGGAGCGAGCAGTACTTC. Translating it yields CATSRDMKRSEQYF.

V is TRBV6-5 and J is TRBJ2-7, with 7 bases matching TRBD1. Trimming cost V 7 bases and J 5 bases; bases outside gene matches: 5. This CDR3 has 12 residues. Looked up from germline, CDR1 is MNHEY and CDR2 is SVGAGI. Written as DNA, the CDR3 is TGTGCCAGCATAGACAGGGCCCACGAGCAGTACTTC. It encodes CASIDRAHEQYF.

The chain employs TRBV7-9 and TRBJ2-7; D is perhaps TRBD2 (6 bases). Trimming took off 0 bases at V and 3 bases at J, with 12 bases between the two ends. The CDR3 length is 15 residues. Germline CDR1 SEHNR, CDR2 FQNEAQ (reference sequence). The CDR3 protein is CASSLAGGSFYEQYF. The CDR3 nucleotides are TGTGCCAGCAGCTTAGCCGGGGGATCCTTCTACGAGCAGTACTTC.

This clone has just one count. J is TRBJ1-4 and V is TRBV4-2, with a possible D match to TRBD1 (6 bases). Trimming removed 0 bases from V and 2 bases from J, with 10 bases in between. This CDR3 region has 16 residues. Germline V lookup: CDR1 LGHNA, CDR2 YNFKEQ. The DNA for the CDR3 is TGTGCCAGCAGCCAAGATTTGGGGGCCACTAATGAAAAACTGTTTTTT. Translating it yields CASSQDLGATNEKLFF.

The V call is TRBV19, the J call TRBJ1-5; 12 positions agree with TRBD1. CDR1 is LNHDA and CDR2 is SQIVND in the germline V gene (reference sequence). The CDR3 is made up of 14 amino acids. J lost 5 bases, V lost 11 bases, and 7 bases had no gene match. CDR3 protein: CAGGTGGLDQPQHF. The CDR3 region has the DNA TGTGCCGGCGGGACAGGGGGCTTAGATCAGCCCCAGCATTTT.

This sequence joins TRBV6-5 and TRBJ2-1; D uncertain. The CDR3 is 13 residues long. CDR1 and CDR2 (germline): MNHEY, SVGAGI. V lost 3 bases, J lost 7 bases, and 10 bases lay in between. The CDR3 DNA reads as TGTGCCAGCAGTTATGACTCCGAAAATGAGCAGTTCTTC. Its translation is CASSYDSENEQFF.

This chain joins TRBV6-5 and TRBJ2-1; 9 nucleotides line up with TRBD1. Looked up from germline, CDR1 is MNHEY and CDR2 is SVGAGI. With V trimmed by 10 bases and J by 5 bases, 9 bases remained unmatched. This CDR3 contains 14 residues. The CDR3 here is CATIRQGVDNEQFF. The CDR3 DNA reads TGTGCCACCATCAGACAGGGGGTAGACAATGAGCAGTTCTTC.

The gene calls are TRBV29-1 and TRBJ2-5; D ambiguous. CDR1 and CDR2 (germline): SQVTM, ANQGSEA. Trimming removed 1 base at V and 4 bases at J, with 10 bases between. CDR3 length: 13 amino acids. The CDR3 DNA is TGCAGCGTTGAAGGTCTGGAGTTAGAGACCCAGTACTTC. It is translated as CSVEGLELETQYF.

The CDR3 region is CASSYSRQGEIYGYTF. The DNA for the CDR3 is TGTGCCAGCAGTTACTCACGACAGGGAGAAATCTATGGCTACACCTTC. The chain joins TRBV6-5 to TRBJ1-2; the match to TRBD1 covers 7 bases. Germline V gene data show CDR1 as MNHEY and CDR2 as SVGAGI. J gave up 4 bases and V 0 bases, and 8 bases lay outside the gene matches. This CDR3 is 16 amino acids long.

The rearrangement joins TRBV2 to TRBJ1-6; D is uncertain. Per the germline V gene, CDR1 is SNHLY and CDR2 is FYNNEI. The CDR3 is 15 amino acids. V lost 4 bases and J lost 7, with 14 bases in between. As DNA, the CDR3 is TGTGCCAGCAGTGTTGGACTCGGCCCGAATTCACCCCTCCACTTT. It translates to CASSVGLGPNSPLHF.

The genes are TRBV5-1 and TRBJ2-3; TRBD1 matches 10 bases. Trimming took 4 bases from V and 7 from J; bases not matched to a gene: 12. This CDR3 is 16 amino acids long. Germline CDR1 reads SGHRS; CDR2 reads YFSETQ. The CDR3 DNA reads as TGCGCCAGCAGCCCAGGGACAGGGGTTTTTTTGTATACGCAGTATTTT. This encodes CASSPGTGVFLYTQYF.

This chain connects TRBV19 to TRBJ1-2; 7 nucleotides align to TRBD1. Germline V gene lookup returns CDR1 LNHDA and CDR2 SQIVND (reference sequence). The length of the CDR3 is 13 residues. V lost 5 bases and J lost 4; bases outside the gene matches: 4. CDR3 sequence (DNA): TGTGCCAGTAGTCGGACAGGTCCCTATGGCTACACCTTC. It encodes CASSRTGPYGYTF.

This chain links TRBV29-1 with TRBJ2-5; 9 bases fit TRBD1. This CDR3 has 13 amino acids. J gave up 5 bases and V 4 bases, and 5 bases lay outside the gene matches. The V gene's germline CDR1 is SQVTM and CDR2 ANQGSEA. This chain's CDR3 is CSVVRQGDETQYF. DNA for the CDR3: TGCAGCGTTGTAAGACAGGGGGACGAGACCCAGTACTTC.

This clone occurred a few times. The chain carries TRBV19 and TRBJ2-4, with unresolved D. The CDR3 has 16 residues. Between the trimmed V and J ends, which lost 3 bases and 1 base, there was a span of 13 bases. Per the germline V gene, CDR1 is LNHDA and CDR2 is SQIVND (reference sequence). CDR3 bases: TGTGCCAGTAGTATCTTCCTCCAAGCGGCCAAAAACATTCAGTACTTC. It encodes CASSIFLQAAKNIQYF.

Remarks on this clone: Other DNA variants within this sample encode the same CDR3. V is TRBV4-3 and J is TRBJ1-5; TRBD1 aligns across 7 bases. This CDR3 spans 15 amino acids. V shed 0 bases, J shed 1 base, and the junction held 0 bases outside the gene matches. Per the germline V gene, CDR1 is LGHNA and CDR2 is YSLEER. CDR3 DNA: TGCGCCAGCAGCCAAGACAGGGGGAGCAATCAGCCCCAGCATTTT. It codes for CASSQDRGSNQPQHF.